This T cell receptor (beta chain) was retrieved from a study of HIV-infected patients and healthy controls. TCRdb redid the calling of the 5' RACE reads with MiXCR, one entry per CDR3 protein. The table shows about 64,000 distinct CDR3 sequences, with over 15% occurring only once. The germline V gene encodes CDR1 SQVTM and CDR2 ANQGSEA. This CDR3 is 10 amino acids long. V lost 1 base to trimming and J lost 7 bases, with 5 bases between them. The TCR originated in a human donor in good health. The sequenced material came from CD4+ T cells from blood. The rearrangement joins TRBV29-1 to TRBJ2-7; D not certain. The CDR3 spells CSVEGKEQYF. CDR3 DNA sequence: TGCAGCGTTGAAGGGAAGGAGCAGTACTTC.